Listed below are T cell receptor beta chains from one sample, sequenced in a study of technical replicates of blood from a few donors. TCRdb's copy holds only in-frame clones and misses some; the assay was immunoSEQ multiplex PCR. This sample yields about 89,000 clones, of which approximately 94% are seen a single time; about 0.23% belongs to the top ten. Input material: T cells isolated from PBMCs. The receptor source for this set is a human donor in good health. CDR3s include the opening cysteine and the closing phenylalanine or tryptophan. A D gene is named only where the DNA matches it firmly. Size is omitted from some rows. Given values are once, few, many or a class for expanded clones.

CDR3 DNA: TGTGCCAGCAGCGTAGGGGCAGAACTTTTAGAGACCCAGTACTTC
CDR3 protein: CASSVGAELLETQYF
D gene: .
J gene: TRBJ2-5
V gene: TRBV9
clone size: .

CDR3 DNA: TGCGCCAGCAGCTTGGTGAAGCTAGCGGGAGGGGGAGAGACCCAGTACTTC
CDR3 protein: CASSLVKLAGGGETQYF
D gene: TRBD2
J gene: TRBJ2-5
V gene: TRBV5-1
clone size: .

CDR3 DNA: TGCGCCAGCAGCCAAGTAGGGGAAAGTGTTCCGGCTAATGAAAAACTGTTTTTT
CDR3 protein: CASSQVGESVPANEKLFF
D gene: .
J gene: TRBJ1-4
V gene: TRBV4-1
clone size: .

CDR3 DNA: TGTGCCAGCAGTCCACCCCCGGCGGGAGGAGGCTACGAGCAGTACTTC
CDR3 protein: CASSPPPAGGGYEQYF
D gene: TRBD2
J gene: TRBJ2-7
V gene: TRBV28
clone size: .

CDR3 DNA: TGTGCCAGCAGCACAATCGGGGGATTTAGTTCACCCCTCCACTTT
CDR3 protein: CASSTIGGFSSPLHF
D gene: .
J gene: TRBJ1-6
V gene: TRBV7-2
clone size: .

CDR3 DNA: TGTGCCAGCAGTTTAGGACAGGTTCAGTTCTTC
CDR3 protein: CASSLGQVQFF
D gene: TRBD1
J gene: TRBJ2-1
V gene: TRBV6-5
clone size: .

CDR3 DNA: TGTGCCAGCAGTACGGGACAGGGGTTGTACGAGCAGTACTTC
CDR3 protein: CASSTGQGLYEQYF
D gene: TRBD1
J gene: TRBJ2-7
V gene: TRBV28
clone size: .

CDR3 DNA: TGTGCCAGCAGTGAATTGGGGGGGCGGACAGATACGCAGTATTTT
CDR3 protein: CASSELGGRTDTQYF
D gene: .
J gene: TRBJ2-3
V gene: TRBV25-1
clone size: .

CDR3 DNA: TGTGCCAGCAGCCAAGTCCCGATTTTAGCCTCCGTGACCGAGAGCTCTGGAAACACCATATATTTT
CDR3 protein: CASSQVPILASVTESSGNTIYF
D gene: .
J gene: TRBJ1-3
V gene: TRBV4-2
clone size: .

CDR3 DNA: TGTGCCAGCAGCCAAGTTTCAGGGGGCACTGAAGCTTTCTTT
CDR3 protein: CASSQVSGGTEAFF
D gene: TRBD1
J gene: TRBJ1-1
V gene: TRBV14
clone size: .

CDR3 DNA: TGTGCCAGCAGCTTACTTACAGGGTCCTACGAGCAGTACTTC
CDR3 protein: CASSLLTGSYEQYF
D gene: .
J gene: TRBJ2-7
V gene: TRBV7-2
clone size: .

CDR3 DNA: TGTGCCAGCAGCTTGGAGGGACAGGGACTTTACGAGCAGTACTTC
CDR3 protein: CASSLEGQGLYEQYF
D gene: TRBD1
J gene: TRBJ2-7
V gene: TRBV5-5
clone size: .

CDR3 DNA: TGTGCCAGTAGTATAGGGGACAGGGGACCCCTTCTGCTTAACTATGGCTACACCTTC
CDR3 protein: CASSIGDRGPLLLNYGYTF
D gene: TRBD1
J gene: TRBJ1-2
V gene: TRBV19
clone size: .

CDR3 DNA: TGCGCCAGCAGCCCCGGGACAGATTACAATGAGCAGTTCTTC
CDR3 protein: CASSPGTDYNEQFF
D gene: TRBD1
J gene: TRBJ2-1
V gene: TRBV5-1
clone size: .

CDR3 DNA: TGTGCCAGCAGCCCCACCCTCCCCGGAGTCCACTATGGCTACACCTTC
CDR3 protein: CASSPTLPGVHYGYTF
D gene: .
J gene: TRBJ1-2
V gene: TRBV9
clone size: .

CDR3 DNA: TGTGCCAGCAGCTCGCCCGGACAGGGACGCACTGAAGCTTTCTTT
CDR3 protein: CASSSPGQGRTEAFF
D gene: TRBD1
J gene: TRBJ1-1
V gene: TRBV11-3
clone size: .

CDR3 DNA: TGTGCCAGCAGTTTATGGAACGACAAAACGGGGTCCTACGAGCAGTACTTC
CDR3 protein: CASSLWNDKTGSYEQYF
D gene: .
J gene: TRBJ2-7
V gene: TRBV28
clone size: .

CDR3 DNA: TGTGCCAGCAGCCCCTATGGGACAGGGAATGAGCAGTTCTTC
CDR3 protein: CASSPYGTGNEQFF
D gene: TRBD1
J gene: TRBJ2-1
V gene: TRBV27
clone size: .

CDR3 DNA: TGTGCCAGCAGCGTATCCTTGGGGGCGGGAGGGGTCAAAGAGACCCAGTACTTC
CDR3 protein: CASSVSLGAGGVKETQYF
D gene: TRBD2
J gene: TRBJ2-5
V gene: TRBV9
clone size: once

CDR3 DNA: TGTGCCAGTAGTAGCGGCTTCTCCTACGAGCAGTACTTC
CDR3 protein: CASSSGFSYEQYF
D gene: .
J gene: TRBJ2-7
V gene: TRBV19
clone size: once

CDR3 DNA: TGTGCCAGCAGCGCAACAGGGATGTGGGGACAGGCAGACACTGAAGCTTTCTTT
CDR3 protein: CASSATGMWGQADTEAFF
D gene: TRBD1
J gene: TRBJ1-1
V gene: TRBV7-9
clone size: .

CDR3 DNA: TGCGCCAGCAGCGCCAGGACTAGCGGGAGGCAAGAGACCCAGTACTTC
CDR3 protein: CASSARTSGRQETQYF
D gene: TRBD2
J gene: TRBJ2-5
V gene: TRBV5-1
clone size: .

CDR3 DNA: TGTGCCAGCAGCTTACTTCGCCTGCTAGCGGTCCAAGAGACCCAGTACTTC
CDR3 protein: CASSLLRLLAVQETQYF
D gene: TRBD2
J gene: TRBJ2-5
V gene: TRBV7-9
clone size: .

CDR3 DNA: TGTGCCAGCAAAACGACTAGCCAAATCACAGATACGCAGTATTTT
CDR3 protein: CASKTTSQITDTQYF
D gene: TRBD2
J gene: TRBJ2-3
V gene: TRBV5-4
clone size: .

CDR3 DNA: TGTGCCAGCAGTCAGGACAGGGGGTCCAATTCACCCCTCCACTTT
CDR3 protein: CASSQDRGSNSPLHF
D gene: TRBD1
J gene: TRBJ1-6
V gene: TRBV6-5
clone size: once

CDR3 DNA: TGTGCCAGCAGCTTAGGCGAAATGAACAGGGGCTACGAGCAGTACTTC
CDR3 protein: CASSLGEMNRGYEQYF
D gene: TRBD1
J gene: TRBJ2-7
V gene: TRBV13
clone size: .

CDR3 DNA: TGCGCCAGCTGCACGTTACAGGGGTTTGGAGAAGCTTTCTTT
CDR3 protein: CASCTLQGFGEAFF
D gene: TRBD1
J gene: TRBJ1-1
V gene: TRBV5-1
clone size: .

CDR3 DNA: TGTGCCAGCAGCGGAGACTCGGGGGGCACAGATACGCAGTATTTT
CDR3 protein: CASSGDSGGTDTQYF
D gene: .
J gene: TRBJ2-3
V gene: TRBV9
clone size: .

CDR3 DNA: TGTGCCAGCATCGAGACCGGGACAGGTCCCGATACGCAGTATTTT
CDR3 protein: CASIETGTGPDTQYF
D gene: TRBD1
J gene: TRBJ2-3
V gene: TRBV27
clone size: .

CDR3 DNA: TGTGCCAGCAGCCGCAGACAGGGGGACACTGAAGCTTTCTTT
CDR3 protein: CASSRRQGDTEAFF
D gene: TRBD1
J gene: TRBJ1-1
V gene: TRBV7-9
clone size: once

CDR3 DNA: TGTGCCAGCAGCCTGATTTACGGGAGGGCAGATACGCAGTATTTT
CDR3 protein: CASSLIYGRADTQYF
D gene: TRBD2
J gene: TRBJ2-3
V gene: TRBV11-2
clone size: .

CDR3 DNA: TGTGCCAGCAGTCCCGGGACAGGGGGCTATAGCAATCAGCCCCAGCATTTT
CDR3 protein: CASSPGTGGYSNQPQHF
D gene: TRBD1
J gene: TRBJ1-5
V gene: TRBV2
clone size: .

CDR3 DNA: TGCGCCAGCAGCTTGGCGCCTCCAGCCTACGAGCAGTACTTC
CDR3 protein: CASSLAPPAYEQYF
D gene: .
J gene: TRBJ2-7
V gene: TRBV5-1
clone size: .

CDR3 DNA: TGTGCCAGCAAGGTGGGAGGGCCTACCGGGGAGCTGTTTTTT
CDR3 protein: CASKVGGPTGELFF
D gene: TRBD2
J gene: TRBJ2-2
V gene: TRBV11-3
clone size: .

CDR3 DNA: TGCGCCAGCAGCCCCAACCGGGCCCAGCGGAGGAATGGCTACACCTTC
CDR3 protein: CASSPNRAQRRNGYTF
D gene: .
J gene: TRBJ1-2
V gene: TRBV4-1
clone size: .

CDR3 DNA: TGTGCCAGCAGCCCTCTAGCGGAGACACTGTCCACAGATACGCAGTATTTT
CDR3 protein: CASSPLAETLSTDTQYF
D gene: TRBD2
J gene: TRBJ2-3
V gene: TRBV11-2
clone size: .

CDR3 DNA: TGTGCCAGCAGCCCGTTGGGGGGCACTGAAGCTTTCTTT
CDR3 protein: CASSPLGGTEAFF
D gene: .
J gene: TRBJ1-1
V gene: TRBV7-3
clone size: .

CDR3 DNA: TGTGCCAGCAGACGGGACAGGGGTATTGAGGGCTACACCTTC
CDR3 protein: CASRRDRGIEGYTF
D gene: TRBD1
J gene: TRBJ1-2
V gene: TRBV6-1
clone size: once

CDR3 DNA: TGTGCCAGCAGGCGTCTCGGCACAGATACGCAGTATTTT
CDR3 protein: CASRRLGTDTQYF
D gene: .
J gene: TRBJ2-3
V gene: TRBV13
clone size: .

CDR3 DNA: TGTGCCAGCAGTTCGGCCGGACAGGGGGGGATGAACACTGAAGCTTTCTTT
CDR3 protein: CASSSAGQGGMNTEAFF
D gene: TRBD1
J gene: TRBJ1-1
V gene: TRBV28
clone size: .

CDR3 DNA: TGTGCCAGTAGCGTGGAGGGGTATAGCAATCAGCCCCAGCATTTT
CDR3 protein: CASSVEGYSNQPQHF
D gene: .
J gene: TRBJ1-5
V gene: TRBV19
clone size: .

CDR3 DNA: TGCGCCAGCAGCCAAGATGACAGGGTCAGTTACAATGAGCAGTTCTTC
CDR3 protein: CASSQDDRVSYNEQFF
D gene: TRBD1
J gene: TRBJ2-1
V gene: TRBV4-1
clone size: .

CDR3 DNA: TGTGCCAGCAGCTTTCTCTTTTCGACAGGGGGCCTGAACACTGAAGCTTTCTTT
CDR3 protein: CASSFLFSTGGLNTEAFF
D gene: TRBD1
J gene: TRBJ1-1
V gene: TRBV7-9
clone size: .

CDR3 DNA: TGTGCCAGCAGTGACGGAGGCCCCGGTTGGACGCAGTATTTT
CDR3 protein: CASSDGGPGWTQYF
D gene: .
J gene: TRBJ2-3
V gene: TRBV6-4
clone size: .

CDR3 DNA: TGTGCCAGCAGTGATTTCGGCTCAGGGGGCAGCACTGAAGCTTTCTTT
CDR3 protein: CASSDFGSGGSTEAFF
D gene: TRBD1
J gene: TRBJ1-1
V gene: TRBV6-1
clone size: .

CDR3 DNA: TGTGCCAGCAGCTTAGGATGGGGCCATGGCTACACCTTC
CDR3 protein: CASSLGWGHGYTF
D gene: .
J gene: TRBJ1-2
V gene: TRBV11-2
clone size: .

CDR3 DNA: TGTGCCAGCAGTGAACCGTTTAGGACTAGCAATGAGCAGTTCTTC
CDR3 protein: CASSEPFRTSNEQFF
D gene: TRBD2
J gene: TRBJ2-1
V gene: TRBV6-1
clone size: .

CDR3 DNA: TGTGCCAGCAGCCGCCAGGTCGCTAGCGGGGAGCAGTACTTC
CDR3 protein: CASSRQVASGEQYF
D gene: TRBD2
J gene: TRBJ2-7
V gene: TRBV14
clone size: .

CDR3 DNA: TGTGCCAGCAGTGAAGATACTAGCGGGGGCCCCGAGCAGTACTTC
CDR3 protein: CASSEDTSGGPEQYF
D gene: TRBD2
J gene: TRBJ2-7
V gene: TRBV2
clone size: .

CDR3 DNA: TGTGCCAGCAGTCACGGGGGTGGGGGACGGACTGAAGCTTTCTTT
CDR3 protein: CASSHGGGGRTEAFF
D gene: .
J gene: TRBJ1-1
V gene: TRBV7-2
clone size: .

CDR3 DNA: TGTGCCAGCAGCTTACAGGGGACATACGAAGAGACCCAGTACTTC
CDR3 protein: CASSLQGTYEETQYF
D gene: .
J gene: TRBJ2-5
V gene: TRBV7-9
clone size: .

CDR3 DNA: TGTGCCAGCAGCCCCAGGTGGTGGCGGCAGGGGAGGGACTATGGCTACACCTTC
CDR3 protein: CASSPRWWRQGRDYGYTF
D gene: .
J gene: TRBJ1-2
V gene: TRBV21-1
clone size: medium-sized

CDR3 DNA: TGTGCCAGCAGTAACCGGGGGGAGCTGTTTTTT
CDR3 protein: CASSNRGELFF
D gene: .
J gene: TRBJ2-2
V gene: TRBV5-8
clone size: .

CDR3 DNA: TGCGCCAGCAGCACTACAGGGAACTCTGGAAACACCATATATTTT
CDR3 protein: CASSTTGNSGNTIYF
D gene: .
J gene: TRBJ1-3
V gene: TRBV4-1
clone size: .

CDR3 DNA: TGTGCCAGATCCGAGACCGGGGAGCTGTTTTTT
CDR3 protein: CARSETGELFF
D gene: .
J gene: TRBJ2-2
V gene: TRBV5-3
clone size: .

CDR3 DNA: TGTGCCAGCAGCTTAGCGGTGGACTATGGCTACACCTTC
CDR3 protein: CASSLAVDYGYTF
D gene: .
J gene: TRBJ1-2
V gene: TRBV5-5
clone size: once

CDR3 DNA: TGTGCCAGCAGCTTAAATATCCGGACTAGCGGTTTAGACAAAAACATTCAGTACTTC
CDR3 protein: CASSLNIRTSGLDKNIQYF
D gene: TRBD2
J gene: TRBJ2-4
V gene: TRBV7-8
clone size: .